Listed below are T cell receptor beta chains from one sample, sequenced in a study of T cells in Graves' hyperthyroidism and ophthalmopathy. TCRdb analysed the multiplex PCR reads with MiXCR anew, one entry per CDR3 protein. The sample carries 220,000 or so distinct CDR3 sequences, over 15% recorded once. The sample consisted of blood. The receptors originated from a woman aged 18-29 years with Graves' ophthalmopathy. Both conserved end residues are part of each CDR3. A D gene is named only where the DNA matches it firmly. Clone size is stated in some rows and not others, as once, few, many or a class when expanded.

d_gene: .; abundance: .; v_gene: TRBV5-6; j_gene: TRBJ1-3; CDR3aa: CASSSGLHSGNTIYF; CDR3nt: TGTGCCAGCAGCTCCGGGCTGCACTCTGGAAACACCATATATTTT
d_gene: .; abundance: .; v_gene: TRBV19; j_gene: TRBJ1-3; CDR3aa: CASSFFQGSTIYF; CDR3nt: TGTGCCAGTAGTTTTTTCCAGGGGAGCACCATATATTTT
d_gene: .; abundance: few; v_gene: TRBV5-8; j_gene: TRBJ2-2; CDR3aa: CASSFGERELFF; CDR3nt: TGTGCCAGCAGCTTTGGGGAGAGGGAGCTGTTTTTT
d_gene: .; abundance: many; v_gene: TRBV5-5; j_gene: TRBJ1-1; CDR3aa: CASSSATGAGTEAFF; CDR3nt: TGTGCCAGCAGCTCCGCAACGGGGGCGGGGACTGAAGCTTTCTTT
d_gene: .; abundance: many; v_gene: TRBV7-2; j_gene: TRBJ2-7; CDR3aa: CASSSSLWAGEQYF; CDR3nt: TGTGCCAGCAGCTCGTCTCTCTGGGCTGGCGAGCAGTACTTC
d_gene: .; abundance: many; v_gene: TRBV7-9; j_gene: TRBJ2-7; CDR3aa: CASSLSGGTEQYF; CDR3nt: TGTGCCAGCAGCTTAAGCGGCGGGACCGAGCAGTACTTC
d_gene: .; abundance: many; v_gene: TRBV12-3/TRBV12-4; j_gene: TRBJ1-1; CDR3aa: CASRDYSRGPEAFF; CDR3nt: TGTGCCAGCAGAGACTACAGCAGGGGCCCTGAAGCTTTCTTT
d_gene: TRBD2; abundance: many; v_gene: TRBV7-8; j_gene: TRBJ2-2; CDR3aa: CASSLGAGLVLGGELFF; CDR3nt: TGTGCCAGCAGCTTAGGAGCTGGACTAGTATTGGGCGGGGAGCTGTTTTTT
d_gene: TRBD2; abundance: .; v_gene: TRBV2; j_gene: TRBJ2-3; CDR3aa: CASSVDILAGDTQYF; CDR3nt: TGTGCCAGCAGTGTTGACATTCTAGCGGGGGATACGCAGTATTTT
d_gene: TRBD2; abundance: many; v_gene: TRBV9; j_gene: TRBJ2-7; CDR3aa: CASSQSGVGVYEQYF; CDR3nt: TGTGCCAGCAGCCAGAGCGGGGTTGGGGTTTACGAGCAGTACTTC
d_gene: .; abundance: .; v_gene: TRBV20-1; j_gene: TRBJ1-2; CDR3aa: CSASSGTIRGGYTF; CDR3nt: TGCAGTGCTAGTTCCGGGACGATCCGAGGGGGCTACACCTTC
d_gene: .; abundance: few; v_gene: TRBV19; j_gene: TRBJ2-1; CDR3aa: CASSQLAFEQFF; CDR3nt: TGTGCCAGTAGCCAACTAGCATTTGAGCAGTTCTTC
d_gene: TRBD2; abundance: many; v_gene: TRBV20-1; j_gene: TRBJ2-3; CDR3aa: CSAIASGTGDTQYF; CDR3nt: TGCAGTGCTATAGCTAGCGGGACGGGGGATACGCAGTATTTT
d_gene: .; abundance: many; v_gene: TRBV9; j_gene: TRBJ1-2; CDR3aa: CASSAPGYGYTF; CDR3nt: TGTGCCAGCAGCGCTCCAGGGTATGGCTACACCTTC
d_gene: .; abundance: many; v_gene: TRBV28; j_gene: TRBJ2-2; CDR3aa: CASTWGYNTGELFF; CDR3nt: TGTGCCAGCACCTGGGGTTATAACACCGGGGAGCTGTTTTTT
d_gene: TRBD1; abundance: many; v_gene: TRBV5-4; j_gene: TRBJ2-7; CDR3aa: CASSSGTALYEQYF; CDR3nt: TGTGCCAGCAGCTCCGGGACAGCCCTCTACGAGCAGTACTTC
d_gene: TRBD1; abundance: many; v_gene: TRBV19; j_gene: TRBJ2-2; CDR3aa: CASSYSAGTGNTGELFF; CDR3nt: TGTGCCAGTAGCTATTCCGCCGGGACAGGGAACACCGGGGAGCTGTTTTTT
d_gene: .; abundance: many; v_gene: TRBV7-2; j_gene: TRBJ1-1; CDR3aa: CASSLRTGSGNTEAFF; CDR3nt: TGTGCCAGCAGCCTACGGACGGGGTCGGGGAACACTGAAGCTTTCTTT
d_gene: .; abundance: many; v_gene: TRBV9; j_gene: TRBJ2-3; CDR3aa: CASSVAGSTSTDTQYF; CDR3nt: TGTGCCAGCAGCGTAGCGGGGTCAACTAGCACAGATACGCAGTATTTT
d_gene: TRBD2; abundance: many; v_gene: TRBV7-9; j_gene: TRBJ2-1; CDR3aa: CASSLELAGGRQFF; CDR3nt: TGTGCCAGCAGCTTAGAGCTAGCGGGAGGGCGGCAGTTCTTC
d_gene: .; abundance: many; v_gene: TRBV30; j_gene: TRBJ1-5; CDR3aa: CAWSRDSNQPQHF; CDR3nt: TGTGCCTGGAGCCGGGACAGCAATCAGCCCCAGCATTTT
d_gene: TRBD2; abundance: many; v_gene: TRBV6-1; j_gene: TRBJ2-7; CDR3aa: CASSELAGGHSYEQYF; CDR3nt: TGTGCCAGCAGCGAGCTAGCGGGAGGCCACTCCTACGAGCAGTACTTC
d_gene: .; abundance: many; v_gene: TRBV3-1; j_gene: TRBJ1-2; CDR3aa: CASSQALYYGYTF; CDR3nt: TGTGCCAGCAGCCAAGCCCTGTACTATGGCTACACCTTC
d_gene: .; abundance: many; v_gene: TRBV27; j_gene: TRBJ1-1; CDR3aa: CASSLMTGGGKAEAFF; CDR3nt: TGTGCCAGCAGCCTTATGACCGGAGGGGGGAAGGCTGAAGCTTTCTTT
d_gene: TRBD1; abundance: many; v_gene: TRBV6-2/TRBV6-3; j_gene: TRBJ1-2; CDR3aa: CASSLGGQGYNGYTF; CDR3nt: TGTGCCAGCAGCCTCGGGGGACAGGGGTATAATGGCTACACCTTC
d_gene: .; abundance: many; v_gene: TRBV6-1; j_gene: TRBJ1-1; CDR3aa: CASSKTSYTEAFF; CDR3nt: TGTGCCAGCAGTAAAACTTCATACACTGAAGCTTTCTTT
d_gene: TRBD1; abundance: many; v_gene: TRBV7-8; j_gene: TRBJ1-2; CDR3aa: CASSPIRDRERGPGYTF; CDR3nt: TGTGCCAGCAGCCCCATCAGGGACAGGGAACGGGGGCCTGGCTACACCTTC
d_gene: TRBD1; abundance: many; v_gene: TRBV28; j_gene: TRBJ1-2; CDR3aa: CASSLSGTGPYGYTF; CDR3nt: TGTGCCAGCAGTTTATCCGGGACAGGGCCCTATGGCTACACCTTC
d_gene: .; abundance: many; v_gene: TRBV9; j_gene: TRBJ1-1; CDR3aa: CASSVGGESTEAFF; CDR3nt: TGTGCCAGCAGCGTAGGGGGGGAAAGCACTGAAGCTTTCTTT
d_gene: .; abundance: many; v_gene: TRBV30; j_gene: TRBJ1-1; CDR3aa: CAWSYGGNIRTEAFF; CDR3nt: TGTGCCTGGAGTTATGGGGGAAACATCAGGACTGAAGCTTTCTTT
d_gene: TRBD2; abundance: many; v_gene: TRBV2; j_gene: TRBJ2-7; CDR3aa: CASSVGGEQYF; CDR3nt: TGTGCCAGCAGTGTGGGGGGGGAGCAGTACTTC
d_gene: .; abundance: many; v_gene: TRBV4-3; j_gene: TRBJ2-2; CDR3aa: CASSQDRGVGELFF; CDR3nt: TGCGCCAGCAGCCAAGATAGGGGGGTCGGGGAGCTGTTTTTT
d_gene: .; abundance: many; v_gene: TRBV28; j_gene: TRBJ1-5; CDR3aa: CASSFAQSNQPQHF; CDR3nt: TGTGCCAGCAGTTTCGCACAGAGCAATCAGCCCCAGCATTTT
d_gene: TRBD1; abundance: few; v_gene: TRBV6-2/TRBV6-3; j_gene: TRBJ1-4; CDR3aa: CASSLDRAKLFF; CDR3nt: TGTGCCAGCAGTTTGGACAGGGCAAAACTGTTTTTT
d_gene: TRBD1; abundance: many; v_gene: TRBV20-1; j_gene: TRBJ2-7; CDR3aa: CSATGQGRYEQYF; CDR3nt: TGCAGTGCTACGGGACAGGGGCGGTACGAGCAGTACTTC
d_gene: .; abundance: many; v_gene: TRBV7-3; j_gene: TRBJ2-1; CDR3aa: CASSPLGPGEQFF; CDR3nt: TGTGCCAGCAGCCCCCTCGGTCCCGGTGAGCAGTTCTTC
d_gene: .; abundance: .; v_gene: TRBV19; j_gene: TRBJ2-7; CDR3aa: CASSALGSEQYF; CDR3nt: TGTGCCAGTAGTGCCCTGGGGAGCGAGCAGTACTTC
d_gene: TRBD1; abundance: few; v_gene: TRBV4-3; j_gene: TRBJ1-2; CDR3aa: CASSRGGPGGLYGYTF; CDR3nt: TGCGCCAGCAGCCGCGGTGGGCCAGGGGGCCTCTATGGCTACACCTTC
d_gene: .; abundance: .; v_gene: TRBV11-2; j_gene: TRBJ1-2; CDR3aa: CASSLDGRFYGYTF; CDR3nt: TGTGCCAGCAGCTTAGATGGGAGATTCTATGGCTACACCTTC
d_gene: TRBD1; abundance: many; v_gene: TRBV28; j_gene: TRBJ1-5; CDR3aa: CASNSWTGSNQPQHF; CDR3nt: TGTGCCAGCAACTCCTGGACAGGGAGCAATCAGCCCCAGCATTTT
d_gene: .; abundance: many; v_gene: TRBV6-2/TRBV6-3; j_gene: TRBJ1-1; CDR3aa: CASSPPTGPNTEAFF; CDR3nt: TGTGCCAGCAGTCCGCCGACAGGCCCGAACACTGAAGCTTTCTTT
d_gene: .; abundance: many; v_gene: TRBV5-1; j_gene: TRBJ2-7; CDR3aa: CASSLSNSYEQYF; CDR3nt: TGTGCCAGCAGTTTATCGAACAGCTACGAGCAGTACTTC
d_gene: .; abundance: .; v_gene: TRBV7-2; j_gene: TRBJ2-1; CDR3aa: CASSESGYEQFF; CDR3nt: TGTGCCAGCAGTGAATCGGGGTATGAGCAGTTCTTC
d_gene: .; abundance: .; v_gene: TRBV5-5; j_gene: TRBJ2-7; CDR3aa: CASSYPTPYEQYF; CDR3nt: TGTGCCAGCAGCTACCCAACACCCTACGAGCAGTACTTC
d_gene: .; abundance: .; v_gene: TRBV7-9; j_gene: TRBJ2-6; CDR3aa: CASSLTRGPGANVLTF; CDR3nt: TGTGCCAGCAGCCTTACAAGGGGACCTGGGGCCAACGTCCTGACTTTC
d_gene: .; abundance: .; v_gene: TRBV24-1; j_gene: TRBJ2-3; CDR3aa: CVTSDTSTDTQYF; CDR3nt: TGTGTCACCAGTGATACCAGCACAGATACGCAGTATTTT
d_gene: TRBD2; abundance: many; v_gene: TRBV7-8; j_gene: TRBJ2-3; CDR3aa: CASSLGLPDTQYF; CDR3nt: TGTGCCAGCAGCTTGGGACTACCAGATACGCAGTATTTT
d_gene: TRBD1; abundance: many; v_gene: TRBV12-3/TRBV12-4; j_gene: TRBJ1-1; CDR3aa: CASIHRGENTEAFF; CDR3nt: TGTGCCAGCATCCACAGGGGCGAGAACACTGAAGCTTTCTTT